The T cell receptor (beta chain) under discussion was sequenced for a study of T cells in Graves' hyperthyroidism and ophthalmopathy. TCR beta CDR3 regions were amplified from RNA transcripts. Primed by the HTBI set, a first-round RT-PCR was run on the TCR CDR3. TCRdb re-called the multiplex PCR reads through MiXCR, storing one row per CDR3 protein. The sample has fewer than 700,000 distinct CDR3 sequences, roughly 16% seen once; the top ten hold 3.8%. Study-level points and caveats: Stable hyperthyroidism and ophthalmopathy were separated using 13 V-J signatures. The majority of expanded thyroid clonotypes above 0.001 also appeared in blood.

This clonotype was counted many times. What it binds is not known. Graves' hyperthyroidism without ophthalmopathy progression within 18 months was termed stable. The sample comprised blood. This sequence originates from a woman in her twenties or thirties with Graves' hyperthyroidism.

For the CDR3, the DNA is TGTGCCAGCAGTTTTGGGGCTAGCGGGAGTAGGACGCAGTATTTT. It encodes CASSFGASGSRTQYF. This chain links TRBV12-3 or TRBV12-4 with TRBJ2-3, with 10 bases fitting TRBD2. The CDR3 runs 15 residues. Germline trimming cut 3 bases from V and 9 bases from J; bases unmatched to any gene: 9.